The subject of this entry is one T cell receptor beta chain. Its cognate antigen is unknown. CDR3 length: 14 residues. An approximately 2.5 ml blood sample was drawn per donor. This sample was taken from a study of monozygotic twins with inflammatory bowel disease. Findings and limits, study-wide: IBD patients had lower TCRbeta diversity (inverse Simpson) than healthy co-twins.

One entry per CDR3 protein, without DNA, is what TCRdb gives after re-calling the 5' RACE reads. The sample holds about 93,000 distinct CDR3 sequences. V gene TRBV12-3 or TRBV12-4 combines with J gene TRBJ2-1; TCRdb's assignment of TRBD2 cannot be checked, as there is no DNA. This clonotype originated in a human donor with ulcerative colitis or Crohn's disease, or a healthy co-twin of an affected twin (not recorded which). The specimen sequenced was blood. The CDR3 reads CASSLASGGSEQFF.